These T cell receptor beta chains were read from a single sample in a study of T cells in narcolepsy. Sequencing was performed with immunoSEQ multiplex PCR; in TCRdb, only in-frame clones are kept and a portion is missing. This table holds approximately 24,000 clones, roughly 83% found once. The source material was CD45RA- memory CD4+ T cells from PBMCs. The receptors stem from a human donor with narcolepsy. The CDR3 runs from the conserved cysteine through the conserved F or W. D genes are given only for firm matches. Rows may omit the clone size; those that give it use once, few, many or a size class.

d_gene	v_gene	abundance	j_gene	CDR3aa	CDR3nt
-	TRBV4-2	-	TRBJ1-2	CASSQDRNPVGGYTF	TGTGCCAGCAGCCAAGATCGAAACCCTGTGGGTGGCTACACCTTC
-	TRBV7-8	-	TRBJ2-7	CASSLEVGQSYEQYF	TGTGCCAGCAGCTTAGAGGTCGGGCAGTCCTACGAGCAGTACTTC
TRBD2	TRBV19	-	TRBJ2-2	CASDGTSGLRMFF	TGTGCCAGTGACGGGACTAGCGGCCTAAGGATGTTTTTT
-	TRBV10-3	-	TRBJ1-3	CAISDGEKSGNTIYF	TGTGCCATCAGTGATGGGGAGAAGAGTGGAAACACCATATATTTT
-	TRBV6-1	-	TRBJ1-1	CASSEFLREMNTEAFF	TGTGCCAGCAGTGAATTCCTGAGGGAGATGAACACTGAAGCTTTCTTT
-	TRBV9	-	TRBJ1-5	CASSVAPGKGQPQHF	TGTGCCAGCAGCGTAGCTCCCGGGAAGGGTCAGCCCCAGCATTTT
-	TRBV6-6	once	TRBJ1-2	CASSQPGAEGYTF	TGTGCCAGCAGTCAACCGGGGGCGGAAGGCTACACCTTC
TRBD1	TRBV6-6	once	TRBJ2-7	CASRLGTDSSYEQYF	TGTGCCAGCAGACTCGGGACAGACAGCTCCTACGAGCAGTACTTC
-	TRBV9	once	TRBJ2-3	CASSGASTDTQYF	TGTGCCAGCAGCGGGGCTAGCACAGATACGCAGTATTTT
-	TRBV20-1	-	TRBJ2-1	CSANGRNEQFF	TGCAGTGCTAACGGTCGGAATGAGCAGTTCTTC
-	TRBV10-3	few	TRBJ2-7	CAIAGDTTFSYEQYF	TGTGCCATAGCCGGGGACACTACATTCTCCTACGAGCAGTACTTC
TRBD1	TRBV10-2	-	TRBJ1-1	CASSDTSGGYGGRSEAFF	TGCGCCAGCAGCGATACCTCAGGGGGCTACGGGGGTAGGAGTGAAGCTTTCTTT
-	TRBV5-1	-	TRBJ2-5	CASLRSLGETQYF	TGCGCCAGCCTTAGGAGTCTCGGGGAGACCCAGTACTTC
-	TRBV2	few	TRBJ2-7	CASVKTENSYEQYF	TGTGCCAGCGTAAAGACCGAGAACTCCTACGAGCAGTACTTC
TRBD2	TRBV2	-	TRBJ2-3	CASSLAGGTTDTQYF	TGTGCCAGCAGTCTCGCGGGGGGAACGACAGATACGCAGTATTTT
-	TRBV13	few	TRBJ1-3	CASRLQGGGGNTIYF	TGTGCCAGCAGGCTCCAGGGAGGCGGTGGAAACACCATATATTTT
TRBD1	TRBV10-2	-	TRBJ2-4	CASSEIGTGVAKNIQYF	TGCGCCAGCAGTGAGATCGGGACAGGGGTAGCCAAAAACATTCAGTACTTC
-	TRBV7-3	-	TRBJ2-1	CASSLTAGVEQFF	TGTGCCAGCAGCTTAACGGCCGGGGTTGAGCAGTTCTTC
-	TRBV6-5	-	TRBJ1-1	CASSETANTEAFF	TGTGCCAGCAGTGAAACGGCGAACACTGAAGCTTTCTTT
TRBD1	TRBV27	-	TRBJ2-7	CASRTGVYEQYF	TGTGCCAGCAGAACAGGGGTCTACGAGCAGTACTTC
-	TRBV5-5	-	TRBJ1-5	CASSLSPGGQPQHF	TGTGCCAGCAGCTTGAGCCCCGGGGGTCAGCCCCAGCATTTT
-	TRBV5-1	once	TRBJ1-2	CASSLGDLSYGYTF	TGCGCCAGCAGCTTGGGTGACCTATCCTATGGCTACACCTTC
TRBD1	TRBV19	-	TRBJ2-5	CASSIVPGQGSETQYF	TGTGCCAGTAGTATTGTCCCGGGACAGGGTAGCGAGACCCAGTACTTC
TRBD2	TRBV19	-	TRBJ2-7	CASSIRTSGEQYF	TGTGCCAGTAGTATCCGGACTAGCGGCGAGCAGTACTTC
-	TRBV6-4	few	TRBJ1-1	CASSDSGRDKAFF	TGTGCCAGCAGTGACTCTGGTAGAGACAAAGCTTTCTTT
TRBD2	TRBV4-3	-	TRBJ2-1	CASSRGTGGPLNVEQFF	TGCGCCAGCAGCCGCGGCACGGGGGGGCCTTTAAACGTGGAGCAGTTCTTC
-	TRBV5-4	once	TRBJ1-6	CASSDSGQPGRNSPLHF	TGTGCCAGCAGCGACTCCGGACAGCCTGGAAGGAATTCACCCCTCCACTTT
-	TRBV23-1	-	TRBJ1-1	CASSQSPGRGAEAFF	TGCGCCAGCAGTCAATCGCCAGGCAGGGGCGCTGAAGCTTTCTTT
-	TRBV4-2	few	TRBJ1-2	CASSQDLDPRYGYTF	TGTGCCAGCAGCCAAGATCTGGACCCCCGCTATGGCTACACCTTC
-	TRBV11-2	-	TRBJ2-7	CASSLDLRHEQYF	TGTGCCAGCAGCTTAGATCTGAGACACGAGCAGTACTTC
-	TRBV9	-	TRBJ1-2	CASSVAGYGYTF	TGTGCCAGCAGCGTGGCAGGATATGGCTACACCTTC
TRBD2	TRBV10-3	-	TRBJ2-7	CAIRSSGEGEQYF	TGTGCCATCAGGAGTAGCGGGGAGGGCGAGCAGTACTTC
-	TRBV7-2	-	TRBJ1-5	CASSLRSNQPQHF	TGTGCCAGCAGCCTACGCAGCAATCAGCCCCAGCATTTT
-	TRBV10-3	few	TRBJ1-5	CAITRDSDQPQHF	TGTGCCATCACCAGAGACAGCGATCAGCCCCAGCATTTT
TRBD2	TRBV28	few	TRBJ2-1	CASRKRTSGRVSNEQFF	TGTGCCAGCAGGAAACGGACTAGCGGGAGAGTCAGCAATGAGCAGTTCTTC
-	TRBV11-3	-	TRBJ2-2	CASSLVGPTLLNTGELFF	TGTGCCAGCAGCTTAGTCGGTCCCACCCTTTTGAACACCGGGGAGCTGTTTTTT
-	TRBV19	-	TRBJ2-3	CASSDPSDTQYF	TGTGCCAGTAGCGACCCGTCAGATACGCAGTATTTT
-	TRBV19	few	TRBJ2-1	CASSLDFYNEQFF	TGTGCCAGTAGTCTGGACTTCTACAATGAGCAGTTCTTC
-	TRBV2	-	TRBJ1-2	CASRPRGSLPGYTF	TGTGCCAGCAGGCCCCGAGGAAGCCTCCCGGGCTACACCTTC
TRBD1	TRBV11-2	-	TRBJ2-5	CASSFQGVETQYF	TGTGCCAGCAGCTTCCAGGGGGTAGAGACCCAGTACTTC
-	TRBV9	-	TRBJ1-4	CASSVETGRGEKLFF	TGTGCCAGCAGCGTAGAAACAGGGAGGGGTGAAAAACTGTTTTTT
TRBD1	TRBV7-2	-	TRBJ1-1	CASSFTGGAFF	TGTGCCAGCAGCTTCACAGGGGGTGCTTTCTTT
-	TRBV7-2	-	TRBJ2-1	CASSTKGRATYNEQFF	TGTGCCAGCAGCACGAAGGGGCGGGCCACCTACAATGAGCAGTTCTTC
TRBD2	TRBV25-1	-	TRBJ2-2	CASSESSGTTNTGELFF	TGTGCCAGCAGTGAGAGTAGCGGGACGACGAACACCGGGGAGCTGTTTTTT
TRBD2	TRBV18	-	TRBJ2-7	CASSPPLAGVYEQYF	TGTGCCAGCTCACCACCCCTGGCGGGAGTCTACGAGCAGTACTTC
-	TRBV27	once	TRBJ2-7	CASSIAGPSYEQYF	TGTGCCAGCAGTATCGCAGGGCCCTCCTACGAGCAGTACTTC
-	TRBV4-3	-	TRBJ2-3	CASSQDPGKPDTQYF	TGCGCCAGCAGCCAAGATCCAGGCAAACCCGATACGCAGTATTTT
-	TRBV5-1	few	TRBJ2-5	CASSLEGVVPQETQYF	TGCGCCAGCAGCTTGGAAGGGGTGGTTCCCCAAGAGACCCAGTACTTC
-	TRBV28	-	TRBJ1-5	CASIPVRQGGQPQHF	TGTGCCAGCATCCCCGTCCGGCAGGGCGGACAGCCCCAGCATTTT
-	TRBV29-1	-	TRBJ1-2	CSVVGGNYGYTF	TGCAGCGTTGTCGGGGGGAACTATGGCTACACCTTC
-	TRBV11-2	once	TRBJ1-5	CASSPGGRQPQHF	TGTGCCAGCAGCCCGGGGGGGAGACAGCCCCAGCATTTT
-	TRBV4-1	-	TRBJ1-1	CASSPLVFRGNTEAFF	TGCGCCAGCAGCCCTCTGGTATTCAGGGGGAACACTGAAGCTTTCTTT
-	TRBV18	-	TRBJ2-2	CASSPIRADTGELFF	TGTGCCAGCTCACCAATTAGGGCGGACACCGGGGAGCTGTTTTTT